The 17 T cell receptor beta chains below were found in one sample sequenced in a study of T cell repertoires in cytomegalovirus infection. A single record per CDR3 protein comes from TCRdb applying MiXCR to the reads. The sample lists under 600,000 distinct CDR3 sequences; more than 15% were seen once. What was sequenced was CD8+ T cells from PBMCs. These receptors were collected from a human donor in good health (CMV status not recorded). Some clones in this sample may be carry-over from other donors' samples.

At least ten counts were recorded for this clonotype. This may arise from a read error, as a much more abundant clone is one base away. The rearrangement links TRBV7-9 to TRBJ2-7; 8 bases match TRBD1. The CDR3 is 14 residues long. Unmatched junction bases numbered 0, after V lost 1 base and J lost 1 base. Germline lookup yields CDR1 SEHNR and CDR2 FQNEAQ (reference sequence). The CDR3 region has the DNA TGTGCCAGCAGCTTAGGGGACAGGTCCTACGAGCAGTACTTC. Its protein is CASSLGDRSYEQYF.

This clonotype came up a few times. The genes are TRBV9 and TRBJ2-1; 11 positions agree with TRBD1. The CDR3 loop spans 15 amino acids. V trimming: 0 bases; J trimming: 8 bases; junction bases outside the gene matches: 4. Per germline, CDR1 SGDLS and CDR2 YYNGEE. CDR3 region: CASSVGTGGLDEQFF. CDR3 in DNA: TGTGCCAGCAGCGTAGGGACAGGGGGCCTCGATGAGCAGTTCTTC.

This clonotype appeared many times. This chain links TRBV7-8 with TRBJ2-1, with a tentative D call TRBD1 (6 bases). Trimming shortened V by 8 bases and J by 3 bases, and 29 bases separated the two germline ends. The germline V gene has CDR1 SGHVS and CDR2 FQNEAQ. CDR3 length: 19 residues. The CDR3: CASRPAGRGKSFVYNEQFF. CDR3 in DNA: TGTGCCAGCCGACCCGCGGGCAGGGGAAAGTCGTTCGTCTACAATGAGCAGTTCTTC.

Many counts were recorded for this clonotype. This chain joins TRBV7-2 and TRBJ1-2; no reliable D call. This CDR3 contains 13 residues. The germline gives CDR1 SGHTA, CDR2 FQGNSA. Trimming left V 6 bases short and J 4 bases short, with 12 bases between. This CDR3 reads CASSPTGLYGYTF. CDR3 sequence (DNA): TGTGCCAGCAGTCCCACGGGCCTCTATGGCTACACCTTC.

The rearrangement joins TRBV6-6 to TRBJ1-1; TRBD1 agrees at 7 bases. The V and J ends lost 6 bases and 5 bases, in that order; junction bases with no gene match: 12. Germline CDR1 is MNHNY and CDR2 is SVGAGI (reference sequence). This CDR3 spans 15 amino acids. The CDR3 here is CASRAAGGMGTEAFF. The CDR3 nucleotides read TGTGCCAGCAGGGCTGCAGGGGGTATGGGGACTGAAGCTTTCTTT.

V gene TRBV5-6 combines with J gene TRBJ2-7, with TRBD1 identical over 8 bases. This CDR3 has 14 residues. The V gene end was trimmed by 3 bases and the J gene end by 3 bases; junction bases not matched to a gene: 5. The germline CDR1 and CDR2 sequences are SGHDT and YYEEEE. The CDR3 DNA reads TGTGCCAGCAGCTCCCAGGGGGCCTTCTACGAGCAGTACTTC. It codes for CASSSQGAFYEQYF.

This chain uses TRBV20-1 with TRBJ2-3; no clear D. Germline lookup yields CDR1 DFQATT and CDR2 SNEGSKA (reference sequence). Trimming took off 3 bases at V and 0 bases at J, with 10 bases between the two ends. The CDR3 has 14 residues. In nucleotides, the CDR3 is TGCAGTGCTAGTAACCGCACTAGCACAGATACGCAGTATTTT. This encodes CSASNRTSTDTQYF.

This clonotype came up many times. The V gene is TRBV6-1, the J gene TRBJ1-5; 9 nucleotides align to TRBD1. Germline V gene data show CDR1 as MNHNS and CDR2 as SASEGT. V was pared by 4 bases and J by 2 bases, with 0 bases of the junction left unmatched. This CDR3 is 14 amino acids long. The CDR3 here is CASSGTGGNQPQHF. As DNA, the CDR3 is TGTGCCAGCAGTGGGACAGGGGGCAATCAGCCCCAGCATTTT.

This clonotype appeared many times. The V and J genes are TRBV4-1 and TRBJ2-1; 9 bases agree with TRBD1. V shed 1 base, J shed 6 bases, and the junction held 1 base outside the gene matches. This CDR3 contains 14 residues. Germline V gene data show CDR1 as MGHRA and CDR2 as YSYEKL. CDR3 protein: CASSQVQGANEQFF. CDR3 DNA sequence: TGCGCCAGCAGCCAAGTACAGGGGGCCAATGAGCAGTTCTTC.

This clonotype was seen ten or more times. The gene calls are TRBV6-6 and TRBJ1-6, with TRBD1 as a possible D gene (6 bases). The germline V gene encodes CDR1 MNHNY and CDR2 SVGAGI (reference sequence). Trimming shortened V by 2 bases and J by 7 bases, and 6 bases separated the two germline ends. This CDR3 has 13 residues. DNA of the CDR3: TGTGCCAGCAGTTACCAGGGGAATTCACCCCTCCACTTT. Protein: CASSYQGNSPLHF.

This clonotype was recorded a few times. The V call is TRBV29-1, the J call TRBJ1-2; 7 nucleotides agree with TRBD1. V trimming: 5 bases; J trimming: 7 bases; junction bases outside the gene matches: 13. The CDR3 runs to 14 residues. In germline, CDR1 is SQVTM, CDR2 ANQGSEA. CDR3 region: CSVWDRGQAGGYTF. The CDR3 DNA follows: TGCAGCGTTTGGGATAGGGGGCAAGCCGGTGGCTACACCTTC.

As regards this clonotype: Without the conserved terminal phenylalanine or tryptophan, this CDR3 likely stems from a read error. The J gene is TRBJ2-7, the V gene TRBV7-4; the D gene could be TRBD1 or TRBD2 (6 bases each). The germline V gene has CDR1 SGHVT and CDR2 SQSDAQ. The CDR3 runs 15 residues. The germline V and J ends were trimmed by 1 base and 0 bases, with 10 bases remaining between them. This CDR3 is CASSLVGGGSYEQYL. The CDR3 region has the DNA TGTGCCAGCAGCTTAGTAGGAGGGGGCTCCTACGAGCAGTACTTA.

The DNA of the CDR3 is TGCAGTGCTCGACTAGTGGGGGAGGAGACCCAGTACTTC. This sequence encodes CSARLVGEETQYF. V and J are TRBV20-1 and TRBJ2-5; D might be TRBD2 (6 bases). This CDR3 is built from 13 residues. Germline V lookup: CDR1 DFQATT, CDR2 SNEGSKA (reference sequence). V gave up 5 bases and J gave up 5 bases, with 15 bases separating them.

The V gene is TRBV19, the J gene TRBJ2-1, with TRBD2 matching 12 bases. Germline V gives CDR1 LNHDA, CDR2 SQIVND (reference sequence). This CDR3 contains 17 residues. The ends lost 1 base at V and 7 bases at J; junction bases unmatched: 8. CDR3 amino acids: CASSIVRPSGRANEQFF. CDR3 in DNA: TGTGCCAGTAGTATAGTCCGCCCTAGCGGGAGGGCGAATGAGCAGTTCTTC.

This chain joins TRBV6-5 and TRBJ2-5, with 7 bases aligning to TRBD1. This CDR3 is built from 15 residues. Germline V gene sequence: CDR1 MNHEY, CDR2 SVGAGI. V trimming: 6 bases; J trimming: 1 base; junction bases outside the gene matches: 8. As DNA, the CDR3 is TGTGCCAGCAGCTTACACCGGGACAGCCAAGAGACCCAGTACTTC. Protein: CASSLHRDSQETQYF.

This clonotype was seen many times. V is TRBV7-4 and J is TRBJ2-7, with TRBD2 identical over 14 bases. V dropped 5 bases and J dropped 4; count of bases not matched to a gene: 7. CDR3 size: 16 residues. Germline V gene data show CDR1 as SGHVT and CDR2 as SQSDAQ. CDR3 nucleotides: TGTGCCAGCAGCCTTGGGACTAGCGGGAGCGGGTACGAGCAGTACTTC. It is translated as CASSLGTSGSGYEQYF.

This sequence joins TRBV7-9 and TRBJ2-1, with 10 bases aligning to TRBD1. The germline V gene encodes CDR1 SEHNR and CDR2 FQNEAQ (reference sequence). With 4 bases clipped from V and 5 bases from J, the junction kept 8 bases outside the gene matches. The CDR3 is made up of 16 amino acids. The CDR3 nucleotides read TGTGCCAGCAGCTCTCCTTCGGGACAGGGGAACAATGAGCAGTTCTTC. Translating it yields CASSSPSGQGNNEQFF.